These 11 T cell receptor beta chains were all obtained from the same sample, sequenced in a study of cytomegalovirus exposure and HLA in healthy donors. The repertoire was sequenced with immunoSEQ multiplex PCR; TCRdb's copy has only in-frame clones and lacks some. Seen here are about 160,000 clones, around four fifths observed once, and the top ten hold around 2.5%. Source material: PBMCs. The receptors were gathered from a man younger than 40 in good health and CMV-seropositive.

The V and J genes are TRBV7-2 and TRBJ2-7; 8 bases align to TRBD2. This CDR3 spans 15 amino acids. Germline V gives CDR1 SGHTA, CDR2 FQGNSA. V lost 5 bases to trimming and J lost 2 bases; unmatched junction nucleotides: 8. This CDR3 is CASSPQAGAAYEQYF. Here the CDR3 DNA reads TGTGCCAGCAGCCCTCAAGCGGGGGCCGCCTACGAGCAGTACTTC.

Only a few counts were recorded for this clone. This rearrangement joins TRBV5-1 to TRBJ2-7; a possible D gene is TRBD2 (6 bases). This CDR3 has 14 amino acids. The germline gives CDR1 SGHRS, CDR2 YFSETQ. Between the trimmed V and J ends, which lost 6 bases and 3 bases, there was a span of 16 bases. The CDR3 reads CASTLGGEHYEQYF. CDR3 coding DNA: TGCGCCAGCACCCTAGGCGGGGAACACTACGAGCAGTACTTC.

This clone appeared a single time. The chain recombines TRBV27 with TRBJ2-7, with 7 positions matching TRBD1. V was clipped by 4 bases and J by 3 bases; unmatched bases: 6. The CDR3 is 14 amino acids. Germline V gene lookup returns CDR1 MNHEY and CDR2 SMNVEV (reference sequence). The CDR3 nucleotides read TGTGCCAGCAGTTCGACGACAGGGTTCTACGAGCAGTACTTC. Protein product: CASSSTTGFYEQYF.

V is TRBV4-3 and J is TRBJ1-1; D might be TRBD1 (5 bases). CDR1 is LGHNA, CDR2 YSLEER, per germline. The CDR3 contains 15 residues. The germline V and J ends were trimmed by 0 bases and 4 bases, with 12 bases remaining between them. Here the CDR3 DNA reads TGCGCCAGCAGCCAAGATTTGCTGGGGGGCACTGAAGCTTTCTTT. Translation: CASSQDLLGGTEAFF.

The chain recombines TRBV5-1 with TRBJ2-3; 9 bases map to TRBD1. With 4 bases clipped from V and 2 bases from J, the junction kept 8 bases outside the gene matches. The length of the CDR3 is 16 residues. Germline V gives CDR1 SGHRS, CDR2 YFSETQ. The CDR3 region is CASSPGQGRYTDTQYF. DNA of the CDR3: TGCGCCAGCAGCCCAGGACAGGGGAGATACACAGATACGCAGTATTTT.

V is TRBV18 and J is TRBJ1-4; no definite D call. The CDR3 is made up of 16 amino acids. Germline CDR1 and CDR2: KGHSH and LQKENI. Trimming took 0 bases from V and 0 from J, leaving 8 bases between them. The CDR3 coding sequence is TGTGCCAGCTCACCACCTGACTTTGCAACTAATGAAAAACTGTTTTTT. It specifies CASSPPDFATNEKLFF. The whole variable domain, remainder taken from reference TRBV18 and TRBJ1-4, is NAGVMQNPRHLVRRRGQEARLRCSPMKGHSHVYWYRQLPEEGLKFMVYLQKENIIDESGMPKERFSAEFPKEGPSILRIQQVVRGDSAAYFCASSPPDFATNEKLFFGSGTQLSVL.

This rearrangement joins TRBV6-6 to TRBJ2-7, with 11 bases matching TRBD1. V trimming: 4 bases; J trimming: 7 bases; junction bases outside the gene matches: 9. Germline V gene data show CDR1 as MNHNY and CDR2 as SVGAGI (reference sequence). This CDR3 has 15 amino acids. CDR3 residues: CASSWAPGQGDEQYF. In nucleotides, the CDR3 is TGTGCCAGCAGTTGGGCTCCGGGACAGGGGGATGAGCAGTACTTC.

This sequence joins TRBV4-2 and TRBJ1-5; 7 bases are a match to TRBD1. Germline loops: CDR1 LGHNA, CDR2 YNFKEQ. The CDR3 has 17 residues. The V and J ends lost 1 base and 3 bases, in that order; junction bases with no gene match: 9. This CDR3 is CASSQAMGQRNNQPQHF. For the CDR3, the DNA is TGTGCCAGCAGCCAAGCAATGGGACAGAGGAACAATCAGCCCCAGCATTTT.

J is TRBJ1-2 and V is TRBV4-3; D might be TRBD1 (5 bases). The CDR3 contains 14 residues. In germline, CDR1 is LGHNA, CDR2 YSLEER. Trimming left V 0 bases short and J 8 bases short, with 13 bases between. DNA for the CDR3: TGCGCCAGCAGCCAAGACCACAGGACGTCGGGCTACACCTTC. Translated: CASSQDHRTSGYTF.

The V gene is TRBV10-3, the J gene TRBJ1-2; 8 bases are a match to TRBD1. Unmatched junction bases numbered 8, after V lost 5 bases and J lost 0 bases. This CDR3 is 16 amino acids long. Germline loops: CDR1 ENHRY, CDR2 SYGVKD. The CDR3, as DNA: TGTGCCATCAGTCCGACAGGGGCGGAAGCTAACTATGGCTACACCTTC. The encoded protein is CAISPTGAEANYGYTF.

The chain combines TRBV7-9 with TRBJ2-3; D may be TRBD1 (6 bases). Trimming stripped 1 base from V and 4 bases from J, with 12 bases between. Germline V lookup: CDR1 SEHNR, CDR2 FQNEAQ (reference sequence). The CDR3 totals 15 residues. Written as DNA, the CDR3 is TGTGCCAGCAGCTTAGGGGGGCTAGGGCCAGATACGCAGTATTTT. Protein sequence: CASSLGGLGPDTQYF. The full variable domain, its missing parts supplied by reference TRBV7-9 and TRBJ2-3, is DTGVSQNPRHKITKRGQNVTFRCDPISEHNRLYWYRQTLGQGPEFLTYFQNEAQLEKSRLLSDRFSAERPKGSFSTLEIQRTEQGDSAMYLCASSLGGLGPDTQYFGPGTRLTVL.